One sample yielded the 28 T cell receptor beta chains listed below, sequenced in a study of blood T cell repertoires in COVID-19. The method was immunoSEQ multiplex PCR; TCRdb's version includes in-frame clones alone and lacks a portion of them. The profile shows fewer than 200,000 clones, around nine tenths of them singletons. Specimen: peripheral blood. These receptors all come from a woman between 65 and 79 years old with COVID-19, enrolled during active disease.

This chain joins TRBV5-1 and TRBJ2-3; D remains ambiguous. Looked up from germline, CDR1 is SGHRS and CDR2 is YFSETQ. The V gene lost 0 bases and the J gene lost 6 bases, with 8 bases spanning the gap. The CDR3 length is 13 residues. CDR3 DNA: TGCGCCAGCAGCTTGGGTCAGGCGGATACGCAGTATTTT. This gives the protein CASSLGQADTQYF.

The rearrangement joins TRBV18 to TRBJ1-1; tentatively, D is TRBD1 (5 bases). V was clipped by 4 bases and J by 1 base, with 10 bases between them. CDR3 length: 14 amino acids. CDR1 KGHSH and CDR2 LQKENI come from the germline V gene. As DNA, the CDR3 is TGTGCCAGCTCACGACAGAACGGGAACACTGAAGCTTTCTTT. It encodes CASSRQNGNTEAFF.

This clone was recorded only once. V gene TRBV4-1 combines with J gene TRBJ2-7, with no clear D. V gave up 2 bases and J gave up 1 base, with 12 bases separating them. Germline V gives CDR1 MGHRA, CDR2 YSYEKL. This CDR3 is 15 amino acids long. CDR3 residues: CASSQRLFPSYEQYF. The CDR3 nucleotides are TGCGCCAGCAGCCAAAGACTCTTCCCTTCCTACGAGCAGTACTTC.

The chain combines TRBV2 with TRBJ1-1, with 7 nucleotides matching TRBD1. The CDR3 extends over 13 amino acids. With V trimmed by 7 bases and J by 2 bases, 4 bases remained unmatched. The germline V gene has CDR1 SNHLY and CDR2 FYNNEI. The CDR3 DNA follows: TGTGCCAGCAATGAGGGGGCCAACACTGAAGCTTTCTTT. Amino acids: CASNEGANTEAFF. The whole variable domain, filled in from reference TRBV2 and TRBJ1-1, reads EPEVTQTPSHQVTQMGQEVILRCVPISNHLYFYWYRQILGQKVEFLVSFYNNEISEKSEIFDDQFSVERPDGSNFTLKIRSTKLEDSAMYFCASNEGANTEAFFGQGTRLTVV.

The genes are TRBV5-4 and TRBJ1-2; D ambiguous. CDR3 length equals 13 residues. V lost 2 bases to trimming and J lost 2 bases, with 7 bases between them. Germline V gene data show CDR1 as SGHNT and CDR2 as YYREEE (reference sequence). CDR3 region: CASSLSRNYGYTF. CDR3 coding DNA: TGTGCCAGCAGCTTATCCAGGAACTATGGCTACACCTTC. The whole variable domain, remainder taken from reference TRBV5-4 and TRBJ1-2, is ETGVTQSPTHLIKTRGQQVTLRCSSQSGHNTVSWYQQALGQGPQFIFQYYREEENGRGNFPPRFSGLQFPNYSSELNVNALELDDSALYLCASSLSRNYGYTFGSGTRLTVV.

The V gene is TRBV24-1, the J gene TRBJ2-1; no definite D call. The CDR3 totals 12 residues. The germline CDR1 and CDR2 sequences are KGHDR and SFDVKD. V dropped 10 bases and J dropped 5 bases, with 11 bases sitting between them. The CDR3 loop is CATRGSNNEQFF. The CDR3 region has the DNA TGTGCCACTCGAGGTTCAAACAATGAGCAGTTCTTC.

V usage is TRBV7-8 and J usage is TRBJ2-5, with D perhaps TRBD2 (6 bases). V lost 1 base, J lost 5 bases, and 17 bases lay in between. Germline V lookup: CDR1 SGHVS, CDR2 FQNEAQ. CDR3 length: 16 amino acids. This chain's CDR3 is CASSLEVKRVWETQYF. CDR3 nucleotide sequence: TGTGCCAGCAGCTTAGAGGTGAAGCGGGTGTGGGAGACCCAGTACTTC.

In the case of this clone: Other DNA variants within this sample encode the same CDR3. The chain has TRBV27 and TRBJ1-5, with no clear D. CDR1 is MNHEY and CDR2 is SMNVEV in the germline V gene (reference sequence). V lost 3 bases and J lost 5, with 11 bases in between. The CDR3 has 14 residues. DNA of the CDR3: TGTGCCAGCAGTTTTTCGGGCGGGGATCAGCCCCAGCATTTT. Translating it yields CASSFSGGDQPQHF.

The chain links TRBV7-9 to TRBJ1-4; unclear D gene. This CDR3 is 15 amino acids long. CDR1 SEHNR and CDR2 FQNEAQ come from the germline V gene (reference sequence). The V gene lost 5 bases and the J gene lost 5 bases, with 15 bases spanning the gap. This CDR3 reads CASSPWRMENEKLFF. CDR3 sequence (DNA): TGTGCCAGCAGCCCGTGGAGGATGGAGAATGAAAAACTGTTTTTT. Looking up the rest from reference TRBV7-9 and TRBJ1-4 gives the full variable domain: DTGVSQNPRHKITKRGQNVTFRCDPISEHNRLYWYRQTLGQGPEFLTYFQNEAQLEKSRLLSDRFSAERPKGSFSTLEIQRTEQGDSAMYLCASSPWRMENEKLFFGSGTQLSVL.

V and J are TRBV18 and TRBJ2-1; D is uncertain. The V end was cut by 3 bases, the J end by 6 bases, with 12 bases between. CDR1 KGHSH and CDR2 LQKENI come from the germline V gene. CDR3 length: 14 residues. The CDR3 DNA is TGTGCCAGCTCACCGGGTACAGCTTCCAATGAGCAGTTCTTC. Residues: CASSPGTASNEQFF.

This rearrangement joins TRBV13 to TRBJ2-1; unclear D gene. The V end was cut by 5 bases, the J end by 6 bases, with 14 bases between. Germline V gives CDR1 PRHDT, CDR2 FYEKMQ (reference sequence). CDR3 size: 14 residues. CDR3 DNA: TGTGCCAGCAGCACGTTCAATAGTTTCAATGAGCAGTTCTTC. Its translation is CASSTFNSFNEQFF. The full variable domain, in which reference TRBV13 and TRBJ2-1 provide the parts outside the CDR3, is AAGVIQSPRHLIKEKRETATLKCYPIPRHDTVYWYQQGPGQDPQFLISFYEKMQSDKGSIPDRFSAQQFSDYHSELNMSSLELGDSALYFCASSTFNSFNEQFFGPGTRLTVL.

This rearrangement joins TRBV5-4 to TRBJ2-7; TRBD1 aligns across 8 bases. CDR1 is SGHNT and CDR2 is YYREEE in the germline V gene (reference sequence). V lost 7 bases and J lost 6; bases outside the gene matches: 15. The CDR3 is 15 amino acids. The CDR3 nucleotides read TGTGCCAGCCAAACAGGGGGGCAGGGGAAATTCGAGCAGTACTTC. Translating gives CASQTGGQGKFEQYF.

The rearrangement uses TRBV30 and TRBJ1-5; D is possibly TRBD1 (6 bases). Trimming took off 2 bases at V and 2 bases at J, with 7 bases between the two ends. Germline CDR1 is GTSNPN and CDR2 is SVGIG (reference sequence). This CDR3 has 13 residues. CDR3 DNA: TGTGCCTGGAGTCCAGGGGGCAATCAGCCCCAGCATTTT. Protein: CAWSPGGNQPQHF.

V gene TRBV6-6 combines with J gene TRBJ1-4; D gene ambiguous. V was pared by 5 bases and J by 2 bases, with 18 bases between. CDR1 and CDR2 from the germline V gene are MNHNY and SVGAGI (reference sequence). The CDR3 runs to 17 residues. CDR3 sequence reads: CASSHVLPRETNEKLFF. CDR3 DNA sequence: TGTGCCAGCAGTCACGTACTGCCAAGGGAGACTAATGAAAAACTGTTTTTT.

The CDR3, as DNA: TGTGCCAGCAGCCAAGAATGGAGCGGGGGGACCTACGAGCAGTACTTC. It codes for CASSQEWSGGTYEQYF. The chain couples TRBV4-2 to TRBJ2-7; 9 bases are shared with TRBD2. The V and J ends lost 0 bases and 2 bases, in that order; junction bases with no gene match: 5. From germline, CDR1 is LGHNA and CDR2 YNFKEQ. The CDR3 extends over 16 amino acids.

This rearrangement joins TRBV30 to TRBJ2-1; 11 nucleotides match TRBD1. Germline V gene lookup returns CDR1 GTSNPN and CDR2 SVGIG (reference sequence). This CDR3 comprises 15 residues. Losses at the gene ends were 2 bases for V and 6 bases for J; bases not matched to a gene: 6. CDR3 residues: CAWSTGQGAINEQFF. In nucleotides, the CDR3 is TGTGCCTGGAGTACCGGACAGGGGGCCATCAATGAGCAGTTCTTC.

The chain has TRBV30 and TRBJ1-2; a possible D gene is TRBD1 (6 bases). This CDR3 spans 14 amino acids. In germline, CDR1 is GTSNPN, CDR2 SVGIG (reference sequence). The V end was cut by 2 bases, the J end by 0 bases, with 10 bases between. CDR3 region: CAWSNTGSNYGYTF. DNA for the CDR3: TGTGCCTGGAGTAATACAGGGTCTAACTATGGCTACACCTTC. Together with reference TRBV30 and TRBJ1-2, the CDR3 gives the full variable domain: SQTIHQWPATLVQPVGSPLSLECTVEGTSNPNLYWYRQAAGRGLQLLFYSVGIGQISSEVPQNLSASRPQDRQFILSSKKLLLSDSGFYLCAWSNTGSNYGYTFGSGTRLTVV.

This sequence joins TRBV29-1 and TRBJ2-5, with TRBD2 matching over 8 bases. Germline V gives CDR1 SQVTM, CDR2 ANQGSEA. With V trimmed by 1 base and J by 2 bases, 12 bases remained unmatched. This CDR3 comprises 17 residues. The CDR3 region has the DNA TGCAGCGTTGAAGCCGGGACTAGGATAAAGACACAAGAGACCCAGTACTTC. Residues: CSVEAGTRIKTQETQYF.

This sequence joins TRBV18 and TRBJ1-5; 9 positions agree with TRBD1. Trimming cost V 4 bases and J 7 bases; bases outside gene matches: 2. The germline V gene encodes CDR1 KGHSH and CDR2 LQKENI. The CDR3 covers 13 residues. CDR3 sequence reads: CASSRTGGQPQHF. As DNA, the CDR3 is TGTGCCAGCTCACGTACAGGGGGCCAGCCCCAGCATTTT.

The genes are TRBV5-1 and TRBJ2-1; 15 bases agree with TRBD2. The CDR3 length is 18 residues. Germline trimming cut 0 bases from V and 1 base from J; bases unmatched to any gene: 2. Germline values: CDR1 SGHRS, CDR2 YFSETQ. CDR3 amino acids: CASSLVGLAGGSYNEQFF. The CDR3 DNA reads TGCGCCAGCAGCTTGGTAGGACTAGCGGGAGGGTCCTACAATGAGCAGTTCTTC.

The chain combines TRBV5-1 with TRBJ1-3; D not certain. The CDR3 has 13 amino acids. Germline V lookup: CDR1 SGHRS, CDR2 YFSETQ. The ends were cut back, 0 bases at V and 4 bases at J, with 5 bases in the middle. The chain's CDR3 is CASSLGVGNTIYF. The CDR3 DNA reads as TGCGCCAGCAGCTTGGGAGTGGGAAACACCATATATTTT.

V usage is TRBV5-6 and J usage is TRBJ2-1; D not certain. This CDR3 has 12 residues. Germline-derived CDR1 and CDR2 are SGHDT and YYEEEE. V was shortened by 4 bases and J by 4 bases, with 6 bases between the two germline ends. This CDR3 reads CASSGDYNEQFF. The CDR3 DNA follows: TGTGCCAGCAGCGGAGATTACAATGAGCAGTTCTTC.

This chain uses TRBV10-3 with TRBJ2-3; 8 nucleotides agree with TRBD2. Trimming removed 4 bases from V and 1 base from J; junction bases left unmatched: 4. The CDR3 is made up of 15 amino acids. In germline, CDR1 is ENHRY, CDR2 SYGVKD. CDR3 protein: CAISGTSGGTDTQYF. In nucleotides, the CDR3 is TGTGCCATCAGTGGTACTAGCGGAGGCACAGATACGCAGTATTTT.

The chain links TRBV7-9 to TRBJ1-1; a possible D gene is TRBD1 (5 bases). Trimming removed 2 bases from V and 4 bases from J, with 8 bases in between. Germline lookup yields CDR1 SEHNR and CDR2 FQNEAQ (reference sequence). This CDR3 spans 13 amino acids. The CDR3 sequence: CASSLSTVTEAFF. The CDR3 DNA is TGTGCCAGCAGCTTATCGACAGTCACTGAAGCTTTCTTT.

The gene calls are TRBV7-9 and TRBJ1-1; 10 bases are shared with TRBD1. The CDR3 totals 14 residues. The germline V gene encodes CDR1 SEHNR and CDR2 FQNEAQ (reference sequence). V lost 5 bases to trimming and J lost 5 bases; unmatched junction nucleotides: 5. CDR3 residues: CASSKWTGGTEAFF. As DNA, the CDR3 is TGTGCCAGCAGCAAATGGACAGGGGGAACTGAAGCTTTCTTT. Using reference TRBV7-9 and TRBJ1-1 for the parts outside the CDR3, the full variable domain is DTGVSQNPRHKITKRGQNVTFRCDPISEHNRLYWYRQTLGQGPEFLTYFQNEAQLEKSRLLSDRFSAERPKGSFSTLEIQRTEQGDSAMYLCASSKWTGGTEAFFGQGTRLTVV.

The rearrangement joins TRBV12-5 to TRBJ1-2; 10 bases match TRBD1. The CDR3 consists of 14 residues. Germline V gene lookup returns CDR1 LGHNT and CDR2 FRNRAP. The junction had 7 bases not matched to a gene; V was cut back by 8 bases and J by 4 bases. The CDR3 DNA reads as TGTGCTAGTTGTCCGGGACAGGGGCCCTATGGCTACACCTTC. Its translation is CASCPGQGPYGYTF.

The chain combines TRBV7-9 with TRBJ1-5; weak D call: TRBD1 (5 bases). This CDR3 region has 13 residues. Trimming removed 3 bases at V and 7 bases at J, with 10 bases between. Germline V gives CDR1 SEHNR, CDR2 FQNEAQ (reference sequence). The CDR3 bases are TGTGCCAGCAGCTTTGGGGCCGGACAGCCCCAGCATTTT. This encodes CASSFGAGQPQHF.

This chain links TRBV20-1 with TRBJ1-2, with D perhaps TRBD1 (6 bases). Germline CDR1 and CDR2: DFQATT and SNEGSKA (reference sequence). V lost 3 bases, J lost 3 bases, and 14 bases lay in between. The CDR3 extends over 14 amino acids. In nucleotides, the CDR3 is TGCAGTGCTAGTTTGGGGGGGCGTCACTATGGCTACACCTTC. This sequence encodes CSASLGGRHYGYTF.